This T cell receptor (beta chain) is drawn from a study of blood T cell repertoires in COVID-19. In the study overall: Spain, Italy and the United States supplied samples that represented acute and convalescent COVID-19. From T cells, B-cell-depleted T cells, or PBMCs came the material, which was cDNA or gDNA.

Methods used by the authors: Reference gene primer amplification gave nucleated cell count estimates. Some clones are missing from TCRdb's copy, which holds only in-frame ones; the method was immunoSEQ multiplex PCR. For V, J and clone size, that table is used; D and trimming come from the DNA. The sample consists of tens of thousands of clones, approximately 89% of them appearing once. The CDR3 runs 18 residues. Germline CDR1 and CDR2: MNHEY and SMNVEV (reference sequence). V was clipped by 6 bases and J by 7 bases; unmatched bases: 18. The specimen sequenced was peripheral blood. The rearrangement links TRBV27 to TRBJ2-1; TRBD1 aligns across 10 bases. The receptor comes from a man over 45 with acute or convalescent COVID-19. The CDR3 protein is CASRLRTGGVGANNEQFF. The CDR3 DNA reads TGTGCCAGCAGGCTTAGGACAGGGGGAGTCGGGGCTAATAATGAGCAGTTCTTC.